This T cell receptor (beta chain) was captured by sequencing in a study of blood T cell repertoires in COVID-19. TCRdb keeps only in-frame clones here, not all; method: immunoSEQ multiplex PCR. The sample consists of around 51,000 clones, roughly 84% of them appearing once. V was cut by 2 bases and J by 2 bases, with 14 bases left in between. This CDR3 contains 16 residues. Looked up from germline, CDR1 is MNHNS and CDR2 is SASEGT. The chain is built from TRBV6-1 and TRBJ2-3, with D perhaps matching TRBD2 (5 bases). This receptor was obtained from an elderly man with active COVID-19. Sequencing was carried out using peripheral blood. The CDR3 coding sequence is TGTGCCAGCAGTGAATTCAGTCGGGGTTCCACAGATACGCAGTATTTT. It specifies CASSEFSRGSTDTQYF.